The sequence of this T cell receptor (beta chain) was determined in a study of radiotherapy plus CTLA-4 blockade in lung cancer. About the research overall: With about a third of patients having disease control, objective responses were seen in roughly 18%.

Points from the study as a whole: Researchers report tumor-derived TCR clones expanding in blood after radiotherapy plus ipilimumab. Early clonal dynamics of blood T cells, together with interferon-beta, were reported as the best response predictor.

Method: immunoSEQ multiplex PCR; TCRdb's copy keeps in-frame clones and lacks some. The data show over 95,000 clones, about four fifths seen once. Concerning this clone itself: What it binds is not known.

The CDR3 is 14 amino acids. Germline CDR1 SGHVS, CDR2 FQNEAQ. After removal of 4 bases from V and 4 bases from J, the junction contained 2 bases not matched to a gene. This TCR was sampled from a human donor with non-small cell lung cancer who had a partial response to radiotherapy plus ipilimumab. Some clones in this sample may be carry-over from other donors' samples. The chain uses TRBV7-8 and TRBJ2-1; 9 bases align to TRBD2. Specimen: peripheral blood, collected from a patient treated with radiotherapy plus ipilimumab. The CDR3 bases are TGTGCCAGCAGCTCGGGACTAGCTTACAATGAGCAGTTCTTC. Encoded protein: CASSSGLAYNEQFF.